Shown below are 28 T cell receptor beta chains from a single sample sequenced in a study of blood T cells in healthy people across ages. Using a J-beta primer mix together with a sample-barcoded 5' primer, a second PCR was run for roughly 6 to 12 cycles. TCRdb processed the 5' RACE reads anew with MiXCR; each CDR3 protein has one entry. The sample shows fewer than 1 million distinct CDR3 sequences, under 55% of them seen only once. The material sequenced was blood. The receptors here all came from a man aged 55-75 years in good health.

This rearrangement joins TRBV6-1 to TRBJ1-2; D not resolved. CDR3 length equals 12 residues. The V end lost 1 base, the J end lost 12 bases, and 12 bases lay between the germline ends. The V gene's germline CDR1 is MNHNS and CDR2 SASEGT. In nucleotides, the CDR3 is TGTGCCAGCAGTGAAGGGAGCCGAGCCGACACCTTC. It yields the protein CASSEGSRADTF.

This chain uses TRBV7-8 with TRBJ2-5; TRBD1 is a possible D gene (6 bases). The V and J ends lost 5 bases and 4 bases respectively, with 17 bases between them. CDR3 size: 15 residues. Germline assignment: CDR1 SGHVS and CDR2 FQNEAQ. CDR3 bases: TGTGCCAGCAGCCCCCGGTCCAGGGGCGGAGAGACCCAGTACTTC. This encodes CASSPRSRGGETQYF.

About this clonotype itself: One end of the junction is discordant with germline, which a read error may explain. The chain combines TRBV2 with TRBJ2-2; the D gene is possibly TRBD1 (5 bases). The CDR3 is 13 residues long. The germline V gene has CDR1 SNHLY and CDR2 FYNNEI. CDR3 sequence (DNA): TGCGCCAGCAGTAAACAGGAAAACGGGGAGCTGTTTTTT. Amino acids: CASSKQENGELFF.

A note on this clonotype: The junction shows a germline mismatch at one end, possibly a read error. The chain employs TRBV4-1 and TRBJ2-5; D gene uncertain. This CDR3 is 14 amino acids long. CDR1 and CDR2 from the germline V gene are MGHRA and YSYEKL. CDR3 sequence (DNA): TGCGCCAGCAGCCAAGGTCGGAACCAGGAGACCCAGTACTTC. Translation: CASSQGRNQETQYF.

Notes on this clonotype: The junction shows a germline mismatch at one end, possibly a read error. The chain couples TRBV27 to TRBJ1-4; 8 bases line up with TRBD1. The CDR3 has 18 residues. Germline V gene lookup returns CDR1 MNHEY and CDR2 SMNVEV (reference sequence). The CDR3 DNA reads TGTGCCAGCATTCTAATAACGGACAGGGCATCGCTCAATGAAAGACTGTTTTTT. This encodes CASILITDRASLNERLFF.

The genes are TRBV7-8 and TRBJ2-6; possibly TRBD1 for D (6 bases). This CDR3 spans 16 amino acids. The V gene's germline CDR1 is SGHVS and CDR2 FQNEAQ. V lost 3 bases and J lost 0, with 9 bases in between. The CDR3 coding sequence is TGTGCCAGCAGCTTTGGACAGCTCTCTGGGGCCAACGTCCTGACTTTC. This sequence encodes CASSFGQLSGANVLTF.

CDR3: CSYEGQKNIQYF. The CDR3 nucleotides read TGCAGTTACGAGGGACAGAAAAACATTCAGTACTTC. This chain links TRBV20-1 with TRBJ2-4, with 7 bases fitting TRBD1. This CDR3 contains 12 residues. Germline CDR1 is DFQATT and CDR2 is SNEGSKA (reference sequence). After removal of 8 bases from V and 4 bases from J, the junction contained 5 bases not matched to a gene.

The sample holds a few counts of this clonotype. This rearrangement joins TRBV4-1 to TRBJ2-7, with TRBD2 identical over 10 bases. Germline CDR1 reads MGHRA; CDR2 reads YSYEKL. V trimming: 0 bases; J trimming: 0 bases; junction bases outside the gene matches: 5. There are 17 residues in the CDR3. The CDR3 sequence: CASSQDKGTSVSYEQYF. The CDR3, as DNA: TGCGCCAGCAGCCAAGACAAGGGGACTAGCGTCTCCTACGAGCAGTACTTC.

The V and J genes are TRBV6-5 and TRBJ1-4, with D perhaps TRBD1 (6 bases). V was pared by 1 base and J by 6 bases, with 12 bases between. The CDR3 is made up of 15 amino acids. The V gene's germline CDR1 is MNHEY and CDR2 SVGAGI. This CDR3 is CASSYYGGADEKLFF. CDR3 DNA: TGTGCCAGCAGTTACTACGGGGGCGCGGATGAAAAACTGTTTTTT.

The CDR3 DNA reads as TGTGCCAGTAGTATATGGGGGTATCGGGACACTGAAGCTTTCTTT. This gives the protein CASSIWGYRDTEAFF. The chain is built from TRBV19 and TRBJ1-1, with D possibly being TRBD1 (5 bases). Trimming removed 2 bases from V and 3 bases from J, with 13 bases in between. The CDR3 sequence is 15 residues long. Germline CDR1 is LNHDA and CDR2 is SQIVND (reference sequence).

V usage is TRBV7-2 and J usage is TRBJ2-1; tentative D call: TRBD1 (5 bases). Germline values: CDR1 SGHTA, CDR2 FQGNSA. The V end lost 0 bases, the J end lost 4 bases, and 22 bases lay between the germline ends. CDR3 length: 19 amino acids. The CDR3, as DNA: TGTGCCAGCAGCTTAGCGCCCGGTGGACAACCCTACCCTTACAATGAGCAGTTCTTC. Residues: CASSLAPGGQPYPYNEQFF.

The chain has TRBV5-1 and TRBJ2-1; 9 nucleotides match TRBD2. Germline loops: CDR1 SGHRS, CDR2 YFSETQ. V shed 0 bases and J 6 bases; nucleotides not matched to a gene: 13. The CDR3 consists of 18 residues. The CDR3 sequence is CASSLGAGGPGSSNEQFF. For the CDR3, the DNA is TGCGCCAGCAGCTTGGGGGCGGGAGGGCCGGGGTCATCCAATGAGCAGTTCTTC.

This clonotype was counted between two and nine times. The chain joins TRBV25-1 to TRBJ2-1; unclear D gene. This CDR3 is built from 15 residues. CDR1 and CDR2 from the germline V gene are MGHDK and SYGVNS. V was trimmed by 3 bases and J by 0 bases, leaving 9 bases between them. The CDR3 nucleotides are TGTGCCAGCAGTGATGCGGAAAGCTCCTACAATGAGCAGTTCTTC. This gives the protein CASSDAESSYNEQFF.

V and J are TRBV12-3 or TRBV12-4 and TRBJ1-6; possibly TRBD1 for D (5 bases). Trimming stripped 6 bases from V and 13 bases from J, with 16 bases between. The CDR3 runs to 13 residues. The chain's CDR3 is CASRGTAVDPLHF. CDR3 DNA: TGTGCCAGCAGGGGGACGGCTGTAGATCCCCTCCACTTT.

The chain links TRBV12-3 or TRBV12-4 to TRBJ1-3; D gene ambiguous. The CDR3 length is 13 residues. Trimming took 0 bases from V and 4 from J, leaving 4 bases between them. The CDR3 DNA is TGTGCCAGCAGTTTAGCCGCGGGAAACACCATATATTTT. It codes for CASSLAAGNTIYF.

As regards this clonotype: A much larger clone lies a single base off, so this may be a read error. The rearrangement links TRBV6-2 or TRBV6-3 to TRBJ2-1; 9 bases match TRBD2. Germline loops: CDR1 MNHEY, CDR2 SVGEGT. The CDR3 length is 15 residues. In DNA, the CDR3 is TGTGCCAGCAGTCTTAGCGGGGGTTCCTGCAATGAGCAGTTCTTC. Encoded protein: CASSLSGGSCNEQFF.

This clonotype was found once. The V gene is TRBV9, the J gene TRBJ2-3; D unclear. Trimming cost V 4 bases and J 4 bases, with 13 bases left between them. Germline V lookup: CDR1 SGDLS, CDR2 YYNGEE. This CDR3 has 14 amino acids. The CDR3 here is CASSSRPNSDTQYF. In DNA form, the CDR3 reads TGTGCCAGCAGCTCGCGGCCCAATTCAGATACGCAGTATTTT.

The chain couples TRBV6-5 to TRBJ1-6; the match to TRBD1 covers 8 bases. Per the germline V gene, CDR1 is MNHEY and CDR2 is SVGAGI. The CDR3 is 14 residues long. V was clipped by 6 bases and J by 15 bases; unmatched bases: 13. CDR3 nucleotides: TGTGCCAGCAGCCAAACCGGGACAGGTGGAAACCTCCACTTT. Amino acid sequence: CASSQTGTGGNLHF.

The CDR3 loop reads CASSSTGANSPLHF. CDR3 in DNA: TGTGCCAGCAGCTCGACAGGAGCCAATTCACCCCTCCACTTT. The chain carries TRBV25-1 and TRBJ1-6; D perhaps matches TRBD1 (6 bases). With 6 bases removed from V and 7 bases from J, the gap between germline ends came to 13 bases. CDR3 length: 14 residues. Per the germline V gene, CDR1 is MGHDK and CDR2 is SYGVNS.

The CDR3 is CSAREQPEANYGYTF. CDR3 in DNA: TGCAGTGCTAGAGAACAGCCTGAAGCTAACTATGGCTACACCTTC. The chain carries TRBV20-1 and TRBJ1-2; D unclear. This CDR3 has 15 residues. Germline V CDR1 and CDR2: DFQATT, SNEGSKA (reference sequence). The ends were cut back, 0 bases at V and 0 bases at J, with 11 bases in the middle.

V is TRBV29-1 and J is TRBJ1-1; D is perhaps TRBD1 (6 bases). V shed 0 bases and J shed 5 bases, with 16 bases lying between them. Looked up from germline, CDR1 is SQVTM and CDR2 is ANQGSEA. CDR3 length: 15 residues. The CDR3 loop reads CSVEDPGIQGTEAFF. CDR3 in DNA: TGCAGCGTTGAAGATCCGGGAATTCAGGGGACTGAAGCTTTCTTT.

The genes are TRBV6-1 and TRBJ2-1; possible D gene TRBD2, 5 bases. V dropped 7 bases and J dropped 1 base, with 14 bases sitting between them. The length of the CDR3 is 15 residues. Germline V gives CDR1 MNHNS, CDR2 SASEGT. In nucleotides, the CDR3 is TGTGCCAGCATCGAGGGTACAGCATCCTACAATGAGCAGTTCTTC. Translated, it gives CASIEGTASYNEQFF.

The rearrangement uses TRBV6-6 and TRBJ1-4, with TRBD1 as a possible D gene (5 bases). The germline CDR1 and CDR2 sequences are MNHNY and SVGAGI (reference sequence). The CDR3 covers 17 residues. Trimming pared 0 bases from V and 0 bases from J, leaving 11 bases between. This CDR3 reads CASSYSGGTATNEKLFF. CDR3 coding DNA: TGTGCCAGCAGTTACTCTGGGGGTACTGCAACTAATGAAAAACTGTTTTTT.

The chain carries TRBV5-1 and TRBJ2-7; 9 positions match TRBD1. Trimming at V came to 1 base and at J to 2 bases, leaving 10 bases not matched to a gene. This CDR3 comprises 17 residues. Germline V lookup: CDR1 SGHRS, CDR2 YFSETQ. The CDR3 is CASSLSAGTGYPYEQYF. In DNA form, the CDR3 reads TGCGCCAGCAGCTTGAGTGCCGGGACAGGGTATCCCTACGAGCAGTACTTC.

The chain carries TRBV6-2 or TRBV6-3 and TRBJ2-1; TRBD2 matches at 10 bases. CDR1 and CDR2 (germline): MNHEY, SVGEGT. The trim removed 0 bases at V and 5 bases at J, leaving 7 bases unmatched. This CDR3 is 17 amino acids long. The CDR3 reads CASSYSRERGGHNEQFF. The CDR3 DNA is TGTGCCAGCAGTTACTCGCGCGAGCGGGGGGGCCACAATGAGCAGTTCTTC.

This rearrangement joins TRBV20-1 to TRBJ2-1; 11 positions match TRBD2. The CDR3 consists of 16 residues. Germline values: CDR1 DFQATT, CDR2 SNEGSKA (reference sequence). The ends lost 5 bases at V and 6 bases at J; junction bases unmatched: 12. Written as DNA, the CDR3 is TGCAGTGCTGCGAAGTGGCTAGCGGGGGGCCGCAATGAGCAGTTCTTC. It encodes CSAAKWLAGGRNEQFF.

This chain connects TRBV15 to TRBJ1-5, with 7 bases aligning to TRBD1. Unmatched junction bases numbered 6, after V lost 0 bases and J lost 7 bases. CDR1 is LNHNV, CDR2 YYDKDF, per germline (reference sequence). This CDR3 region has 15 residues. The DNA for the CDR3 is TGTGCCACCAGCAGAGATGTCCAGGGGGACCAGCCCCAGCATTTT. Its translation is CATSRDVQGDQPQHF. The whole variable domain, remainder taken from reference TRBV15 and TRBJ1-5, is DAMVIQNPRYQVTQFGKPVTLSCSQTLNHNVMYWYQQKSSQAPKLLFHYYDKDFNNEADTPDNFQSRRPNTSFCFLDIRSPGLGDTAMYLCATSRDVQGDQPQHFGDGTRLSIL.

This clonotype was counted only a few times. The CDR3 loop is CASSLATGLGANVLTF. CDR3 in DNA: TGTGCCAGCAGTTTGGCCACAGGGCTGGGGGCCAACGTCCTGACTTTC. The chain is built from TRBV12-3 or TRBV12-4 and TRBJ2-6; the D gene is possibly TRBD1 (6 bases). The CDR3 has 16 residues. V was trimmed by 3 bases and J by 4 bases, leaving 13 bases between them.